The 4 T cell receptor beta chains below were found in one sample sequenced in a study of a mutant IDH1 vaccine in newly diagnosed glioma (TCRdb year 2021). Antigens of these TCRs are unknown. The sample's time point label is to be understood as: week 47, end of study. A 20-mer mutant IDH1 peptide at 300 micrograms in Montanide made up each vaccine dose, which was injected subcutaneously together with topical imiquimod. Library preparation was by the immunoSEQ multiplex PCR assay. TCRdb took over this immuneACCESS table, retaining in-frame rearrangements with V and J assigned. Such tables are incomplete; in checked studies, under half of the missing clones stem from an unresolved V gene, and the remainder is unexplained. A total of tens of thousands of clones appear in this sample, over 70% of them only once. The ten largest clones represent over 7.5% of the sample. The sample consisted of PBMCs, taken from a glioma patient whose treatment included an IDH1 peptide vaccine. The receptors were gathered from a man aged 35 to 55 with glioma.

The CDR3 DNA is TGTGCCAGCAGCTTAGCTAGCGGGAGTCGCGAGCAGTACTTC. The encoded protein is CASSLASGSREQYF. The rearrangement joins TRBV7-9 to TRBJ2-5; 9 bases fit TRBD2. The J call is uncertain, as TRBJ2-7 better fits the DNA end. The CDR3 is 14 amino acids. CDR1 is SEHNR, CDR2 FQNEAQ, per germline (reference sequence).

The rearrangement links TRBV7-9 to TRBJ1-2; TRBD1 is a possible D gene (5 bases). CDR1 SEHNR and CDR2 FQNEAQ come from the germline V gene (reference sequence). The CDR3 covers 12 residues. V was clipped by 3 bases and J by 7 bases, with 9 bases between them. CDR3 sequence (DNA): TGTGCCAGCAGCTTCAATCAGGGTGGCTACACCTTC. Translating it yields CASSFNQGGYTF.

This clone was recorded only once. This rearrangement joins TRBV27 to TRBJ2-1; 12 bases fit TRBD2. The germline gives CDR1 MNHEY, CDR2 SMNVEV (reference sequence). With 5 bases clipped from V and 3 bases from J, the junction kept 2 bases outside the gene matches. The CDR3 loop spans 15 amino acids. This chain's CDR3 is CASSQLAGGYNEQFF. The CDR3 DNA reads as TGTGCCAGCAGTCAACTAGCGGGAGGCTACAATGAGCAGTTCTTC.

The rearrangement uses TRBV15 and TRBJ1-4, with TRBD1 matching over 7 bases. The V gene end was trimmed by 5 bases and the J gene end by 1 base; junction bases not matched to a gene: 4. This CDR3 is 15 amino acids long. Germline lookup yields CDR1 LNHNV and CDR2 YYDKDF (reference sequence). The CDR3 DNA reads TGTGCCACCAGCGAGAACAGGGGAACTAATGAAAAACTGTTTTTT. Translated: CATSENRGTNEKLFF.